This is a list of T cell receptor beta chains from one sample in a study of cytomegalovirus exposure and HLA in healthy donors. TCRdb's copy holds only in-frame clones and misses some; the assay was immunoSEQ multiplex PCR. The sample carries roughly 110,000 clones, about 70% recorded once. Material for sequencing was PBMCs. The receptors shown here come from a woman aged 45-59 years in good health and CMV-seropositive. Each CDR3 is given with its conserved first and last residue. The D gene is left open where the match is weak. Only part of the rows carry a size: once, few, many, or a class if the clone is expanded.

V gene	D gene	clone size	J gene	CDR3 protein	CDR3 DNA
TRBV7-2	TRBD2	NA	TRBJ2-1	CASSGRGTSGVSYNEQFF	TGTGCCAGCAGCGGGCGGGGGACTAGCGGGGTTTCCTACAATGAGCAGTTCTTC
TRBV30	TRBD1	NA	TRBJ1-2	CACWDRAFNGYTF	TGTGCCTGCTGGGACAGGGCTTTTAATGGCTACACCTTC
TRBV7-3	NA	NA	TRBJ2-2	CASSLTGLSRTGELFF	TGTGCCAGCAGCTTAACAGGACTAAGTAGGACCGGGGAGCTGTTTTTT
TRBV19	NA	NA	TRBJ2-7	CASSITGSRYEQYF	TGTGCCAGTAGTATAACAGGGTCAAGGTACGAGCAGTACTTC
TRBV18	TRBD1	NA	TRBJ1-1	CASSPPGQGRGPLGAFF	TGTGCCAGCTCACCCCCGGGACAGGGTCGGGGACCCCTTGGGGCTTTCTTT
TRBV4-2	NA	NA	TRBJ2-5	CASSQGSLAYQETQYF	TGTGCCAGCAGCCAAGGCAGCTTAGCGTACCAAGAGACCCAGTACTTC
TRBV5-6	NA	NA	TRBJ1-1	CASSPGRITEAFF	TGTGCCAGCAGCCCAGGGCGGATCACTGAAGCTTTCTTT
TRBV19	NA	once	TRBJ1-2	CASSRPTGPNYGYTF	TGTGCCAGTAGTAGACCGACAGGACCTAACTATGGCTACACCTTC
TRBV9	NA	NA	TRBJ2-3	CASSVGSGSTDTQYF	TGTGCCAGCAGCGTCGGTAGCGGAAGCACAGATACGCAGTATTTT
TRBV30	NA	NA	TRBJ2-3	CAGGTANTDTQYF	TGTGCCGGGGGGACAGCTAACACAGATACGCAGTATTTT
TRBV28	NA	NA	TRBJ2-7	CASSETGYASYEQYF	TGTGCCAGCAGTGAAACAGGATACGCTTCCTACGAGCAGTACTTC
TRBV19	NA	NA	TRBJ2-1	CASSIEGRGYNEQFF	TGTGCCAGTAGTATAGAGGGTCGCGGCTACAATGAGCAGTTCTTC
TRBV5-6	NA	NA	TRBJ2-3	CASSLAWTRDTQYF	TGTGCCAGCAGCTTGGCGTGGACACGGGATACGCAGTATTTT
TRBV5-1	NA	NA	TRBJ1-2	CASSPRADGYTF	TGCGCCAGCAGCCCCAGGGCGGATGGCTACACCTTC
TRBV28	NA	NA	TRBJ2-7	CASTENSSYEQYF	TGTGCCAGCACCGAGAATAGCTCCTACGAGCAGTACTTC
TRBV6-1	NA	NA	TRBJ2-7	CASSEAGRSTYEQYF	TGTGCCAGCAGTGAAGCAGGGAGGTCCACCTACGAGCAGTACTTC
TRBV7-6	TRBD2	once	TRBJ2-1	CASSLALAGAGEQFF	TGTGCCAGCAGCTTAGCGCTAGCGGGGGCAGGTGAGCAGTTCTTC
TRBV10-1	NA	once	TRBJ2-7	CASSDHFRTTLGVDEQYF	TGCGCCAGCAGCGACCATTTCCGGACTACCCTGGGGGTTGACGAGCAGTACTTC
TRBV13	TRBD1	few	TRBJ2-7	CASSFMTGGYEQYF	TGTGCCAGCAGCTTTATGACAGGGGGCTACGAGCAGTACTTC
TRBV7-2	NA	few	TRBJ1-2	CASTLDGKGSHLF	TGTGCCAGCACCCTAGACGGAAAAGGCTCCCACCTCTTC
TRBV2	NA	NA	TRBJ1-4	CASSRGGGFNEKLFF	TGTGCCAGCTCGAGGGGAGGAGGGTTTAATGAAAAACTGTTTTTT
TRBV10-3	NA	NA	TRBJ2-1	CASHGTGNNEQFF	TGTGCCTCCCACGGCACAGGTAACAATGAGCAGTTCTTC
TRBV6-4	NA	NA	TRBJ2-7	CASSDSMYLGGGSYEQYF	TGTGCCAGCAGTGACTCTATGTATCTAGGTGGCGGTTCCTACGAGCAGTACTTC
TRBV9	NA	NA	TRBJ1-1	CASTRSAARGTEAFF	TGTGCCAGCACGCGTAGTGCTGCAAGGGGTACTGAAGCTTTCTTT
TRBV5-1	TRBD1	NA	TRBJ1-1	CASSSTNGQGRAEAFF	TGCGCCAGCAGCTCCACAAATGGACAGGGAAGGGCTGAAGCTTTCTTT
TRBV6-5	NA	NA	TRBJ1-1	CASSYSSTVAEAFF	TGTGCCAGCAGTTACTCGAGTACCGTAGCTGAAGCTTTCTTT
TRBV7-2	TRBD1	NA	TRBJ2-7	CASSLAAPGTAEQYF	TGTGCCAGCAGCTTAGCGGCCCCTGGGACAGCCGAGCAGTACTTC
TRBV7-2	NA	NA	TRBJ2-7	CASSLERLDEQYF	TGTGCCAGCAGCTTGGAAAGACTGGACGAGCAGTACTTC
TRBV11-3	TRBD1	NA	TRBJ2-7	CASSLGQSYEQYF	TGTGCCAGCAGCTTGGGACAGTCCTACGAGCAGTACTTC
TRBV4-2	NA	once	TRBJ2-7	CASSQGRIGDTTYEQYF	TGTGCCAGCAGCCAAGGTAGGATCGGGGACACTACCTACGAGCAGTACTTC
TRBV28	NA	NA	TRBJ1-1	CASSLFGGPRTEAFF	TGTGCCAGCAGTTTATTCGGGGGGCCGCGGACTGAAGCTTTCTTT
TRBV9	NA	NA	TRBJ2-5	CASSVARGPQETQYF	TGTGCCAGCAGCGTAGCCAGGGGACCCCAAGAGACCCAGTACTTC
TRBV7-9	NA	NA	TRBJ1-1	CASSFTGWATEAFF	TGTGCCAGCAGCTTTACAGGGTGGGCCACTGAAGCTTTCTTT
TRBV7-2	TRBD1	NA	TRBJ1-2	CASSSPGTGGNTNYGYTF	TGTGCCAGCAGCTCTCCCGGGACAGGGGGTAATACTAACTATGGCTACACCTTC
TRBV6-6	TRBD1	NA	TRBJ2-1	CASSRDRGIGPKQFF	TGTGCCAGCTCCCGGGACAGGGGGATTGGACCAAAACAGTTCTTC
TRBV19	NA	NA	TRBJ1-2	CASSIVGGGRLYGYTF	TGTGCCAGTAGTATAGTAGGCGGGGGCCGTCTCTATGGCTACACCTTC
TRBV30	NA	few	TRBJ1-2	CAWSTGGVSGRRYGYTF	TGTGCCTGGAGTACAGGAGGGGTTAGTGGCAGGCGATATGGCTACACCTTC
TRBV28	TRBD1	NA	TRBJ2-5	CASSWPGQIETQYF	TGTGCCAGCAGCTGGCCGGGACAGATAGAGACCCAGTACTTC
TRBV28	NA	NA	TRBJ2-3	CASSLLQEAPDTQYF	TGTGCCAGCAGCCTGCTCCAGGAGGCCCCAGATACGCAGTATTTT
TRBV19	NA	few	TRBJ1-6	CASTSTGFEARGLYNSPLHF	TGTGCCAGTACCTCAACCGGATTCGAGGCCCGCGGACTCTATAATTCACCCCTCCACTTT
TRBV14	TRBD1	NA	TRBJ1-2	CASSQAWGQRNYGYTF	TGTGCCAGCAGCCAAGCTTGGGGACAGAGGAACTATGGCTACACCTTC
TRBV6-1	TRBD1	NA	TRBJ1-1	CASRTGTVYTEAFF	TGTGCCAGCAGAACCGGGACAGTCTACACTGAAGCTTTCTTT
TRBV21-1	NA	once	TRBJ2-5	CASSTILAGGRGTQYF	TGTGCCAGCAGCACGATACTAGCGGGGGGGCGAGGGACCCAGTACTTC
TRBV5-8	NA	NA	TRBJ1-2	CASSLWGERTF	TGTGCCAGCAGCTTGTGGGGGGAGCGCACCTTC
TRBV7-2	TRBD1	NA	TRBJ1-1	CASSPRTGDPTEAFF	TGTGCCAGCAGCCCGCGGACAGGGGACCCCACTGAAGCTTTCTTT
TRBV30	NA	few	TRBJ1-5	CAWSPGINQPQHF	TGTGCCTGGAGTCCAGGGATCAATCAGCCCCAGCATTTT
TRBV7-2	TRBD1	once	TRBJ1-2	CASSRRDRVVYGYTF	TGTGCCAGCAGCCGCCGGGACAGGGTCGTCTATGGCTACACCTTC
TRBV18	NA	NA	TRBJ1-1	CASSPSAGGAIDTEAFF	TGTGCCAGCTCACCATCGGCGGGAGGCGCTATTGACACTGAAGCTTTCTTT
TRBV5-6	TRBD2	NA	TRBJ2-3	CASSWGLAGSRVTDTQYF	TGTGCCAGCAGCTGGGGACTAGCGGGATCCCGGGTGACAGATACGCAGTATTTT
TRBV4-3	TRBD2	NA	TRBJ2-7	CASSIGLAGNFYEQYF	TGCGCCAGCAGCATAGGACTAGCGGGGAACTTCTACGAGCAGTACTTC
TRBV5-1	TRBD1	NA	TRBJ1-2	CASSLTGDYGYTF	TGCGCCAGCAGCCTGACAGGGGACTATGGCTACACCTTC
TRBV5-4	TRBD1	NA	TRBJ1-4	CASSEGQINEKLFF	TGTGCCAGCAGCGAGGGACAGATTAATGAAAAACTGTTTTTT
TRBV4-2	TRBD1	NA	TRBJ1-1	CASSQAGGRTEAFF	TGTGCCAGCAGCCAAGCAGGGGGGCGCACTGAAGCTTTCTTT
TRBV30	NA	NA	TRBJ2-3	CAWSPGRGASSTDTQYF	TGTGCCTGGAGCCCGGGGCGCGGGGCCTCTTCCACAGATACGCAGTATTTT
TRBV5-6	NA	NA	TRBJ2-1	CASKGRGSEQFF	TGTGCCAGCAAGGGGCGGGGATCTGAGCAGTTCTTC
TRBV2	TRBD1	few	TRBJ1-4	CASSDRGFREKLFF	TGTGCCAGCAGCGACAGGGGGTTTAGAGAAAAACTGTTTTTT
TRBV19	NA	NA	TRBJ2-7	CASSPPGRNEQYF	TGTGCCAGTAGTCCCCCAGGGAGGAACGAGCAGTACTTC
TRBV5-8	TRBD2	few	TRBJ2-2	CASSHHAGLAGPGYTGELFF	TGTGCCAGCAGCCACCATGCGGGACTAGCGGGCCCCGGGTACACCGGGGAGCTGTTTTTT
TRBV5-1	TRBD1	NA	TRBJ2-7	CASSLLGTEVYEQYF	TGCGCCAGCAGCTTGCTAGGGACAGAAGTCTACGAGCAGTACTTC